A selection of T cell receptor beta chains follows, all from one sample in a study of CD8+ T cells in alopecia areata. Sequencing used immunoSEQ multiplex PCR; TCRdb keeps in-frame clones, though not all of them. The table lists over 80,000 clones, about 44% of them singletons. Here the sequenced sample was CD8+ T cells sorted from blood, taken at week 24, from a patient treated with tofacitinib. All receptors come from a human donor with alopecia areata. CDR3s include the opening cysteine and the closing phenylalanine or tryptophan. Fields, in order: J gene, clone size, V gene, D gene, CDR3 protein, CDR3 DNA. A D gene is named only where the DNA matches it firmly. Size is stated for part of the rows, as once, few or many counts, or as a class when the clone is expanded.

TRBJ1-2	.	TRBV29-1	.	CSVIQPQNPYGYTF	TGCAGCGTTATCCAACCACAAAACCCCTATGGCTACACCTTC
TRBJ2-5	.	TRBV15	.	CATSREGSDQETQYF	TGTGCCACCAGCAGAGAGGGAAGCGACCAAGAGACCCAGTACTTC
TRBJ1-1	.	TRBV9	.	CASSPHRRGITEAFF	TGTGCCAGCAGCCCCCATCGTCGTGGGATAACTGAAGCTTTCTTT
TRBJ2-7	.	TRBV9	.	CASSESAGSSYEQYF	TGTGCCAGCAGCGAATCTGCAGGGAGCTCCTACGAGCAGTACTTC
TRBJ2-7	.	TRBV7-9	TRBD1	CASSFVPGQGFSLEQYF	TGTGCCAGCAGCTTTGTACCCGGACAGGGCTTTTCTCTCGAGCAGTACTTC
TRBJ2-3	.	TRBV7-9	.	CASPGPSGTDTQYF	TGTGCCAGCCCAGGCCCTAGCGGCACAGATACGCAGTATTTT
TRBJ2-7	.	TRBV9	TRBD2	CASSSTSGSSYEQYF	TGTGCCAGCAGCTCGACTAGCGGGAGCTCCTACGAGCAGTACTTC
TRBJ2-1	.	TRBV28	.	CASSRLGGLEQFF	TGTGCCAGCAGTCGGTTAGGGGGACTAGAGCAGTTCTTC
TRBJ1-1	.	TRBV6-5	.	CASSYGGLNTEAFF	TGTGCCAGCAGTTACGGGGGGCTGAACACTGAAGCTTTCTTT
TRBJ2-5	few	TRBV2	TRBD2	CASSVSSGSSETQYF	TGTGCCAGCAGTGTATCTAGCGGGAGTTCGGAGACCCAGTACTTC
TRBJ1-1	once	TRBV5-1	.	CASSLGLQTNTEAFF	TGCGCCAGCAGCTTGGGTCTCCAAACGAACACTGAAGCTTTCTTT
TRBJ2-7	few	TRBV9	.	CASSHSTGMHEQYF	TGTGCCAGCAGCCATTCGACAGGAATGCACGAGCAGTACTTC
TRBJ2-7	once	TRBV4-1	TRBD2	CASSLGDSGQLEQYF	TGCGCCAGCAGCCTTGGGGATAGCGGGCAGCTGGAGCAGTACTTC
TRBJ2-3	.	TRBV5-6	.	CASSLNNLAAFTDTQYF	TGTGCCAGCAGCTTGAATAACCTAGCAGCCTTCACAGATACGCAGTATTTT
TRBJ2-1	.	TRBV15	TRBD1	CATSLNRGSFNEQFF	TGTGCCACCAGCTTAAACAGGGGATCGTTTAATGAGCAGTTCTTC
TRBJ2-5	.	TRBV6-5	.	CASSIQGRQETQYF	TGTGCCAGCAGTATCCAGGGTAGGCAAGAGACCCAGTACTTC
TRBJ2-5	.	TRBV13	.	CAGGNLETQYF	TGTGCCGGAGGGAATCTGGAGACCCAGTACTTC
TRBJ2-6	.	TRBV27	.	CASSPGRTPSGVLTF	TGTGCCAGCAGTCCGGGACGCACGCCCTCCGGGGTCCTGACTTTC
TRBJ2-5	.	TRBV18	.	CASSPQGRETQYF	TGTGCCAGCTCACCCCAGGGAAGGGAGACCCAGTACTTC
TRBJ2-3	.	TRBV28	TRBD2	CATSGSGDTQYF	TGTGCCACTAGCGGGAGTGGAGATACGCAGTATTTT